Included here is one T cell receptor (beta chain) sequence, with context. Sequencing used immunoSEQ multiplex PCR; TCRdb keeps in-frame clones, though not all of them. This sample has about 660,000 clones, with more than 70% found just once. These data originate in a study of shared T cell receptors in the human thymus. The V end was cut by 0 bases, the J end by 2 bases, with 8 bases between. Per the germline V gene, CDR1 is SGDLS and CDR2 is YYNGEE. The CDR3 consists of 14 residues. The sample was also reused in another study, on human thymus T cells. That paper states: Apparent bias marked the V and J gene usage of thymic and blood repertoires.

Sequenced input: thymocytes. The source of this sequence is a boy under two years old with a congenital heart defect. The rearrangement joins TRBV9 to TRBJ1-2, with D possibly matching TRBD1 (6 bases). The CDR3 bases are TGTGCCAGCAGCGTAGACAGGGAAAACTATGGCTACACCTTC. Amino acids: CASSVDRENYGYTF.